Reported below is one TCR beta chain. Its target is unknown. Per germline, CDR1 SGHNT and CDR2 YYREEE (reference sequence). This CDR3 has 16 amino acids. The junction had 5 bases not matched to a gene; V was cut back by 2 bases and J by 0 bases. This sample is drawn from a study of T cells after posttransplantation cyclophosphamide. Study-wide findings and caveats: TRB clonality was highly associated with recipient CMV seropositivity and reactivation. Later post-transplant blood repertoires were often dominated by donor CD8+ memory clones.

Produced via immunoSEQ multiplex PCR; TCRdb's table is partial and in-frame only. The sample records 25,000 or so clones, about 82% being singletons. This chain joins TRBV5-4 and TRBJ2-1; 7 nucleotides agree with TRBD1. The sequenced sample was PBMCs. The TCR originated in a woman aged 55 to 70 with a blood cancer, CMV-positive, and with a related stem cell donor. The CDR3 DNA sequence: TGTGCCAGCAGCTTAGGTGACAGGGTCTCCTACAATGAGCAGTTCTTC. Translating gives CASSLGDRVSYNEQFF.